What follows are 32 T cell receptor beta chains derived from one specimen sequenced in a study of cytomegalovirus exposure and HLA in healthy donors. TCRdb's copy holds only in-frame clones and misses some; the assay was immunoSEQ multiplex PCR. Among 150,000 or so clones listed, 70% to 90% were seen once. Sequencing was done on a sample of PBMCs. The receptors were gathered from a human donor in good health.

The DNA for the CDR3 is TGTGCCAGCAGTTACTCTAGAGGATCACGCTACGAGCAGTACTTC. Translated, it gives CASSYSRGSRYEQYF. The chain employs TRBV6-5 and TRBJ2-7, with D hard to call. V lost 0 bases and J lost 3, with 12 bases in between. The CDR3 sequence is 15 residues long. Germline CDR1 is MNHEY and CDR2 is SVGAGI.

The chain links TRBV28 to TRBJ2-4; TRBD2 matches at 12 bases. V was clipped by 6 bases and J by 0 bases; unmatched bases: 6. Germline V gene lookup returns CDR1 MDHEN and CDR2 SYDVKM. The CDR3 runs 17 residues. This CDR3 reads CASSNPGLAGAKNIQYF. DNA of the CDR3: TGTGCCAGCAGCAATCCGGGACTAGCGGGAGCCAAAAACATTCAGTACTTC.

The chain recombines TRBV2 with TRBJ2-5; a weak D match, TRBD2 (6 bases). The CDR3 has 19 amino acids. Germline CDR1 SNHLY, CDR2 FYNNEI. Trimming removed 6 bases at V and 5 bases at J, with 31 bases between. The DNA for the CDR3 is TGTGCCAGCAGGCACGAGGTGGGTTCCGGGACTCGTGAGACGGAGACCCAGTACTTC. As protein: CASRHEVGSGTRETETQYF.

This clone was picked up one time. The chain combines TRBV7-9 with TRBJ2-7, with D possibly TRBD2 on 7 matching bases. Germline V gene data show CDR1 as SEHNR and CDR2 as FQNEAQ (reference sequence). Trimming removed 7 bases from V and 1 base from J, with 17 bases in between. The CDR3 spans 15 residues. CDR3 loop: CASMAGAWESYEQYF. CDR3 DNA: TGTGCCAGCATGGCGGGGGCTTGGGAGTCCTACGAGCAGTACTTC.

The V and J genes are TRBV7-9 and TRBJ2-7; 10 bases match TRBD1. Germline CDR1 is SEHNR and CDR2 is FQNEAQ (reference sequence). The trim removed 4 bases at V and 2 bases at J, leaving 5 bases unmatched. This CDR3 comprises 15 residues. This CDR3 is CASSSTGTGAYEQYF. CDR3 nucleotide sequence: TGTGCCAGCAGCTCGACGGGGACAGGGGCCTACGAGCAGTACTTC.

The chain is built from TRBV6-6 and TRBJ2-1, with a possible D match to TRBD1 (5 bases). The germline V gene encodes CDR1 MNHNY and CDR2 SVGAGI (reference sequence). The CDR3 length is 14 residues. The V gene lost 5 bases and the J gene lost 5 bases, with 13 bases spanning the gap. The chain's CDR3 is CASSLTGLNNEQFF. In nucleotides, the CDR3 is TGTGCCAGCAGTCTTACAGGTCTTAACAATGAGCAGTTCTTC.

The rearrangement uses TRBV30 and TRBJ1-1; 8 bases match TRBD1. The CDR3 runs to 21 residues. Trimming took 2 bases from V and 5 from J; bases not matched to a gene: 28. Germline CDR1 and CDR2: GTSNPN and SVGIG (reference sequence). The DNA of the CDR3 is TGTGCCTGGAGTCCCCGTGGCAGGGGGCTGTCGCGGGATATTTGGGGGACTGAAGCTTTCTTT. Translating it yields CAWSPRGRGLSRDIWGTEAFF. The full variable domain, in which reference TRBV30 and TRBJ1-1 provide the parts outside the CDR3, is SQTIHQWPATLVQPVGSPLSLECTVEGTSNPNLYWYRQAAGRGLQLLFYSVGIGQISSEVPQNLSASRPQDRQFILSSKKLLLSDSGFYLCAWSPRGRGLSRDIWGTEAFFGQGTRLTVV.

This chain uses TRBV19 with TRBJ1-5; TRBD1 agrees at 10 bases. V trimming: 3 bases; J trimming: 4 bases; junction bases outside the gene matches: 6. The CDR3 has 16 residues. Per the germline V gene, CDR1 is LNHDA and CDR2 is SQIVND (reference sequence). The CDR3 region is CASSIQDRGPNQPQHF. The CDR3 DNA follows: TGTGCCAGTAGTATCCAAGACAGGGGGCCGAATCAGCCCCAGCATTTT.

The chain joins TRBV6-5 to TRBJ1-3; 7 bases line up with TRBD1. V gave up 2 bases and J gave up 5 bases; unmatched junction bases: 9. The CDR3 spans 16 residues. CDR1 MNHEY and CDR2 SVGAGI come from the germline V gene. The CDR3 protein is CASSYVTGANRNTIYF. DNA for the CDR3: TGTGCCAGCAGTTACGTAACAGGGGCGAATAGAAACACCATATATTTT.

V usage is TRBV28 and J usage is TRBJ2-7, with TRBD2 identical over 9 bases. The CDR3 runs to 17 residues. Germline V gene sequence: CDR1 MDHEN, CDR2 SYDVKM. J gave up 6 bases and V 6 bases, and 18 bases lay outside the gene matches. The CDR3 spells CASRWWGLREGISEQYF. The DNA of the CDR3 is TGTGCCAGCAGGTGGTGGGGATTGCGGGAGGGCATCTCCGAGCAGTACTTC.

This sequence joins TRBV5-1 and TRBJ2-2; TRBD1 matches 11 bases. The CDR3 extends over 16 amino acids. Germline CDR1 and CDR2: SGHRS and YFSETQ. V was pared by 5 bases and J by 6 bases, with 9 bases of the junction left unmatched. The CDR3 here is CASRSPGQGGSGELFF. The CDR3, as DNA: TGCGCCAGCAGATCCCCGGGACAGGGGGGATCCGGGGAGCTGTTTTTT.

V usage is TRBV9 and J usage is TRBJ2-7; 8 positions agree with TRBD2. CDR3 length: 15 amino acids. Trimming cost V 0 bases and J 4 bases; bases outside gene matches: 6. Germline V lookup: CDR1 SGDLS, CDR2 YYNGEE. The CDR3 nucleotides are TGTGCCAGCAGCGTAGAAAGCGGGAGTGGTTACGAGCAGTACTTC. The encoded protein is CASSVESGSGYEQYF.

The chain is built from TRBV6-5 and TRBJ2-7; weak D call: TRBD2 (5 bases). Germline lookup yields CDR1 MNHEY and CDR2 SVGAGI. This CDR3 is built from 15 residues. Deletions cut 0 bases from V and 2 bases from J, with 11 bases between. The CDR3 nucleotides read TGTGCCAGCAGTTACTCGAATCGGGGTACCTACGAGCAGTACTTC. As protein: CASSYSNRGTYEQYF.

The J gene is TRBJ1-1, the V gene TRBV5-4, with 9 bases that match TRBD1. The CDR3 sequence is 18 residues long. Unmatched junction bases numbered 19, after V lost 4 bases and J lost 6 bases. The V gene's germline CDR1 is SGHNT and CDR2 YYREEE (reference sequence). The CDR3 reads CASSRRLGPDRGQAEAFF. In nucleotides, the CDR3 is TGTGCCAGCAGCCGCAGGCTTGGTCCGGACAGGGGTCAGGCTGAAGCTTTCTTT.

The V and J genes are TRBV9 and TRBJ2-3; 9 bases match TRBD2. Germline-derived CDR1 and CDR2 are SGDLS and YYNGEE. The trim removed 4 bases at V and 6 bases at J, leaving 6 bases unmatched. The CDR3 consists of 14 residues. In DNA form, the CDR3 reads TGTGCCAGCAGCTCTAGCGGGGATTATGATACGCAGTATTTT. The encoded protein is CASSSSGDYDTQYF.

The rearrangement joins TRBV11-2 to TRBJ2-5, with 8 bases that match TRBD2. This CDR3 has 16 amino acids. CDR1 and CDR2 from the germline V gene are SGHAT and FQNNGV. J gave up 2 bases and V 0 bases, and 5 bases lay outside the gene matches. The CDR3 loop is CASSLDSTSGQETQYF. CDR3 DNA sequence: TGTGCCAGCAGCTTAGATTCCACTAGCGGACAAGAGACCCAGTACTTC.

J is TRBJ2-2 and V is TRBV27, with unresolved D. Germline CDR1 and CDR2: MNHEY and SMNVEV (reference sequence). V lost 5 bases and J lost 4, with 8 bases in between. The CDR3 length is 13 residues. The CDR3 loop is CASSPWATGELFF. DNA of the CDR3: TGTGCCAGCAGTCCGTGGGCCACCGGGGAGCTGTTTTTT.

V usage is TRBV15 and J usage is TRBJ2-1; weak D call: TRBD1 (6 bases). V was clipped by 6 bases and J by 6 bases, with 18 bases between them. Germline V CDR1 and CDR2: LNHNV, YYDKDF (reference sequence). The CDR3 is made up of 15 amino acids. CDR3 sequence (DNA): TGTGCCACCAGGGAGACAGGCGTAGGGGGCAATGAGCAGTTCTTC. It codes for CATRETGVGGNEQFF.

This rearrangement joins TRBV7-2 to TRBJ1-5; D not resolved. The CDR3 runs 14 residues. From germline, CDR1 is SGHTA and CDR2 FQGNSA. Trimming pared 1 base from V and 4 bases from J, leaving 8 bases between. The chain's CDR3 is CASSLDGKNQPQHF. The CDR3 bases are TGTGCCAGCAGCTTAGACGGTAAAAATCAGCCCCAGCATTTT.

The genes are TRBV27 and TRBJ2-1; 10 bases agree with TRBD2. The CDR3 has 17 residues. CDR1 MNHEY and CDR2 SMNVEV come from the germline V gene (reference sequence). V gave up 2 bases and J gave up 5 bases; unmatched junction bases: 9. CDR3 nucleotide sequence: TGTGCCAGCAGTTTAGTAGCGGGAGGTTTACGGAACAATGAGCAGTTCTTC. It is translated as CASSLVAGGLRNNEQFF.

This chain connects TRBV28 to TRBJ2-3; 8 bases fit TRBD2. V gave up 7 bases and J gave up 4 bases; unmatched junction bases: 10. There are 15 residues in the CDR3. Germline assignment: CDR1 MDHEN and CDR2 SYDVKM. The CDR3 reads CASTTGGPGADTQYF. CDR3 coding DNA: TGTGCCAGCACCACGGGAGGGCCGGGGGCAGATACGCAGTATTTT.

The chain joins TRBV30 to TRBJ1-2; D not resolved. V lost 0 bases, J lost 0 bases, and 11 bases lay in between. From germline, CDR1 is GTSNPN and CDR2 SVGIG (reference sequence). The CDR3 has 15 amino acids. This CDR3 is CAWSVRREANYGYTF. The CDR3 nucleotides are TGTGCCTGGAGTGTACGTCGGGAGGCTAACTATGGCTACACCTTC.

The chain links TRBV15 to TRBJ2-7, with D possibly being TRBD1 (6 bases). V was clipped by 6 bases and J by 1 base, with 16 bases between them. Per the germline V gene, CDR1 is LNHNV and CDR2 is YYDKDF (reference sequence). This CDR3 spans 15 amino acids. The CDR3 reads CATSAEQGGSYEQYF. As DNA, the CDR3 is TGTGCCACCAGTGCGGAACAGGGCGGGTCCTACGAGCAGTACTTC.

The CDR3 sequence: CAISEWQGNYGYTF. The DNA of the CDR3 is TGTGCCATCAGTGAGTGGCAGGGTAACTATGGCTACACCTTC. The rearrangement joins TRBV10-3 to TRBJ1-2, with D tentatively TRBD1 (5 bases). With 1 base removed from V and 1 base from J, the gap between germline ends came to 7 bases. CDR1 is ENHRY, CDR2 SYGVKD, per germline. This CDR3 contains 14 residues.

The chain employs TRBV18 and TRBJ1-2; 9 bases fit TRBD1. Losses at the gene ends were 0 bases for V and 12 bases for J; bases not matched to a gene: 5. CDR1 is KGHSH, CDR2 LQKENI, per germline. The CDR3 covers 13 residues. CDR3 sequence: CASSPPSGTGNTF. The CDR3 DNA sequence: TGTGCCAGCTCACCACCGTCCGGGACAGGGAACACCTTC.

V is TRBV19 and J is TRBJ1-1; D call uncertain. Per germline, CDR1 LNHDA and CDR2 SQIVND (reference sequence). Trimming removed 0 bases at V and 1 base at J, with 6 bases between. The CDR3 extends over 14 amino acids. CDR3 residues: CASSIDRWNTEAFF. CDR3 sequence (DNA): TGTGCCAGTAGTATAGATCGGTGGAACACTGAAGCTTTCTTT.

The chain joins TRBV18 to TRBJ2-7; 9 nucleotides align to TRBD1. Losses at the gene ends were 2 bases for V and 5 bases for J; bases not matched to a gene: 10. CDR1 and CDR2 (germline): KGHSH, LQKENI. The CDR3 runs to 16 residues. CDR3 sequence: CASSPAQQGAKNEQYF. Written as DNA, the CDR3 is TGTGCCAGCTCACCAGCCCAACAGGGGGCTAAAAACGAGCAGTACTTC.

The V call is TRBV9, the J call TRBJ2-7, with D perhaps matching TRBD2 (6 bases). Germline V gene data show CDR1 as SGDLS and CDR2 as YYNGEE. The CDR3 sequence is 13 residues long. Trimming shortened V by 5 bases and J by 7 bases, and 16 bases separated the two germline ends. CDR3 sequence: CASSVGRGSEQYF. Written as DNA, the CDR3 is TGTGCCAGCAGTGTGGGGCGGGGTAGTGAGCAGTACTTC.

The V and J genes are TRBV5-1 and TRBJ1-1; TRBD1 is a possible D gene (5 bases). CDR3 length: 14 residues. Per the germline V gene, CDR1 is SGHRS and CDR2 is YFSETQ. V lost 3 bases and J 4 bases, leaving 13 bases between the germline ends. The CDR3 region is CASSSQGVGTEAFF. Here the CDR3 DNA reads TGCGCCAGCAGCTCGCAGGGTGTGGGCACTGAAGCTTTCTTT. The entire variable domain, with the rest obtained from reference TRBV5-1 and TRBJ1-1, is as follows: KAGVTQTPRYLIKTRGQQVTLSCSPISGHRSVSWYQQTPGQGLQFLFEYFSETQRNKGNFPGRFSGRQFSNSRSEMNVSTLELGDSALYLCASSSQGVGTEAFFGQGTRLTVV.

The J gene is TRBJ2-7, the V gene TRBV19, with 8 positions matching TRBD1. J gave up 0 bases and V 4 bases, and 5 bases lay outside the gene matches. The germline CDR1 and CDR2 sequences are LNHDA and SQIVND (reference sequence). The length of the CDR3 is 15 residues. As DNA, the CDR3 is TGTGCCAGTAGTACCGGGACAGGTAGCTCCTACGAGCAGTACTTC. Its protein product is CASSTGTGSSYEQYF. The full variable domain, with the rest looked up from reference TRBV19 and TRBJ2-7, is DGGITQSPKYLFRKEGQNVTLSCEQNLNHDAMYWYRQDPGQGLRLIYYSQIVNDFQKGDIAEGYSVSREKKESFPLTVTSAQKNPTAFYLCASSTGTGSSYEQYFGPGTRLTVT.

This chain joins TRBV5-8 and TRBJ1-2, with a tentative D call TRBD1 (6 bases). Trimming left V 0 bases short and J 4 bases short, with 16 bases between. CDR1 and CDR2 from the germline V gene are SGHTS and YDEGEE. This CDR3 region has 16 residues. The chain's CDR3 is CASSLGDNPRIYGYTF. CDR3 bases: TGTGCCAGCAGCTTGGGGGACAATCCTCGCATCTATGGCTACACCTTC.

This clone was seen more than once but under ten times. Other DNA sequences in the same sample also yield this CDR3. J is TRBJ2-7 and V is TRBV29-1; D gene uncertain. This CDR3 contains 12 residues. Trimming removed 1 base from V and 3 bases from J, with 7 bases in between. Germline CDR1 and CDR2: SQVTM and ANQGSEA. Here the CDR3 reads CSVEVADYEQYF. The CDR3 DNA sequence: TGCAGCGTTGAAGTCGCGGACTACGAGCAGTACTTC.